Listed below are T cell receptor beta chains from one sample, sequenced in a study of T cell repertoires and HLA-DP antigens. No antigen is known for these receptors. The data were produced by immunoSEQ multiplex PCR, yet TCRdb's version contains in-frame clones alone and is incomplete. The sample comprises more than 90,000 clones, approximately 92% of which are singletons, and under 0.35% rests with the top ten. Specimen: CD4+ T cells from PBMCs. These receptors all stem from a woman between 18 and 29 years old in good health and CMV-seronegative. The CDR3 runs from the conserved cysteine through the conserved F or W. A D gene is named only where the DNA matches it firmly.

v_call	j_call	d_call	cdr3_aa
TRBV9	TRBJ2-1	TRBD1	CASSPQQGSSYNEQFF
TRBV2	TRBJ1-1	NA	CANTIGSRTEAFF
TRBV6-5	TRBJ2-7	TRBD2	CASSRTSGTGEQYF
TRBV28	TRBJ2-6	NA	CASSLGGSGANVLTF
TRBV5-1	TRBJ1-6	TRBD1	CASSPFGQGLDSPLHF
TRBV7-9	TRBJ2-3	TRBD1	CASRGDRGTTDTQYF
TRBV7-9	TRBJ2-1	TRBD1	CASSPGTGDSNEQFF
TRBV11-2	TRBJ1-5	NA	CASSPTGGGNQPQHF
TRBV9	TRBJ1-2	TRBD1	CASSVRGQGDYGYTF
TRBV7-3	TRBJ1-5	NA	CASSLGPGDGNQPQHF
TRBV19	TRBJ2-2	TRBD1	CASNQPGQGTGELFF
TRBV6-1	TRBJ1-5	TRBD1	CASSVTGGTQPQHF
TRBV10-3	TRBJ1-2	NA	CAISESPGLHYGYTF
TRBV27	TRBJ1-5	TRBD1	CASRRQGAYQPQHF
TRBV6-5	TRBJ1-5	TRBD1	CASQSTGGQPQHF
TRBV19	TRBJ2-5	TRBD1	CASSIGTGRETQYF